This entry lists 30 T cell receptor beta chains sequenced from one sample in a study of control samples from healthy donors and cancer patients. Produced via immunoSEQ multiplex PCR; TCRdb's table is partial and in-frame only. The sample carries 200,000 to 250,000 clones, around 94% recorded once. The sequenced sample consisted of blood. The receptors here all came from a man aged 50-60 years in good health.

The chain carries TRBV5-1 and TRBJ2-6; weak D call: TRBD1 (6 bases). The CDR3 length is 17 residues. Trimming removed 3 bases at V and 0 bases at J, with 13 bases between. In germline, CDR1 is SGHRS, CDR2 YFSETQ. CDR3: CASSSRTDGSGANVLTF. DNA for the CDR3: TGCGCCAGCAGCTCGCGGACAGACGGCTCTGGGGCCAACGTCCTGACTTTC. The full variable domain, its missing parts supplied by reference TRBV5-1 and TRBJ2-6, is KAGVTQTPRYLIKTRGQQVTLSCSPISGHRSVSWYQQTPGQGLQFLFEYFSETQRNKGNFPGRFSGRQFSNSRSEMNVSTLELGDSALYLCASSSRTDGSGANVLTFGAGSRLTVL.

The CDR3: CASSPNGAYGYTF. DNA of the CDR3: TGTGCCAGCAGTCCGAATGGGGCCTATGGCTACACCTTC. V usage is TRBV6-2 or TRBV6-3 and J usage is TRBJ1-2; possible D gene TRBD1, 5 bases. The germline V gene encodes CDR1 MNHEY and CDR2 SVGEGT. Trimming left V 5 bases short and J 4 bases short, with 11 bases between. This CDR3 has 13 amino acids.

This chain joins TRBV7-2 and TRBJ1-2; 9 bases are shared with TRBD1. J gave up 4 bases and V 4 bases, and 4 bases lay outside the gene matches. The CDR3 is 14 amino acids. The germline V gene has CDR1 SGHTA and CDR2 FQGNSA. CDR3 in DNA: TGTGCCAGCAGCTCCCAGACAGGGGGCTATGGCTACACCTTC. Its protein product is CASSSQTGGYGYTF.

This clone was counted a few times. The CDR3 nucleotides read TGTGCCAGCAGTGAATATTCACTCCTAAGGGCCGGTGGCTACACCTTC. Protein product: CASSEYSLLRAGGYTF. The chain employs TRBV11-2 and TRBJ1-2; D call uncertain. The CDR3 runs to 16 residues. V lost 6 bases, J lost 7 bases, and 24 bases lay in between. Per the germline V gene, CDR1 is SGHAT and CDR2 is FQNNGV. The whole variable domain, filled in from reference TRBV11-2 and TRBJ1-2, reads EAGVAQSPRYKIIEKRQSVAFWCNPISGHATLYWYQQILGQGPKLLIQFQNNGVVDDSQLPKDRFSAERLKGVDSTLKIQPAKLEDSAVYLCASSEYSLLRAGGYTFGSGTRLTVV.

The J gene is TRBJ2-1, the V gene TRBV12-3 or TRBV12-4; D ambiguous. The CDR3 consists of 12 residues. Trimming took off 3 bases at V and 9 bases at J, with 9 bases between the two ends. The CDR3 region is CASSFVSREQFF. Here the CDR3 DNA reads TGTGCCAGCAGTTTTGTTTCCCGTGAGCAGTTCTTC.

J is TRBJ1-2 and V is TRBV5-1; 7 bases are shared with TRBD1. Looked up from germline, CDR1 is SGHRS and CDR2 is YFSETQ. This CDR3 contains 14 residues. With 4 bases clipped from V and 2 bases from J, the junction kept 5 bases outside the gene matches. In nucleotides, the CDR3 is TGCGCCAGCAGCCCGCCAGGGGGGAACTATGGCTACACCTTC. Its translation: CASSPPGGNYGYTF.

The chain recombines TRBV2 with TRBJ2-7; weak D call: TRBD1 (6 bases). The CDR3 loop spans 12 amino acids. Germline CDR1 reads SNHLY; CDR2 reads FYNNEI. The V gene lost 6 bases and the J gene lost 0 bases, with 6 bases spanning the gap. Written as DNA, the CDR3 is TGTGCCAGCAGCAGGGGCTCCTACGAGCAGTACGTC. It codes for CASSRGSYEQYV.

This clone was seen a few times. In nucleotides, the CDR3 is TGTGCCAGCAGCTCATCCGGGACAGGGAACTACGAGCAGTACTTC. Translating gives CASSSSGTGNYEQYF. This chain links TRBV5-4 with TRBJ2-7, with 9 bases aligning to TRBD1. Germline-derived CDR1 and CDR2 are SGHNT and YYREEE (reference sequence). V trimming: 3 bases; J trimming: 3 bases; junction bases outside the gene matches: 7. CDR3 length equals 15 residues.

CDR3: CASSYISTGNTIYF. The CDR3 DNA reads TGTGCCAGCAGTTACATATCGACTGGAAACACCATATATTTT. The V call is TRBV6-6, the J call TRBJ1-3, with D unresolved. Germline loops: CDR1 MNHNY, CDR2 SVGAGI (reference sequence). The V gene lost 2 bases and the J gene lost 2 bases, with 7 bases spanning the gap. The CDR3 has 14 residues.

The V call is TRBV15, the J call TRBJ1-4; no definite D call. The germline V and J ends were trimmed by 0 bases and 7 bases, with 6 bases remaining between them. This CDR3 contains 13 residues. Germline V gene data show CDR1 as LNHNV and CDR2 as YYDKDF (reference sequence). The CDR3 here is CATSRDPLEKLFF. In DNA, the CDR3 is TGTGCCACCAGCAGAGATCCCCTTGAAAAACTGTTTTTT.

This rearrangement joins TRBV6-1 to TRBJ1-5, with 7 bases identical to TRBD1. The CDR3 spans 17 residues. Losses at the gene ends were 3 bases for V and 10 bases for J; bases not matched to a gene: 18. Germline lookup yields CDR1 MNHNS and CDR2 SASEGT. CDR3 DNA: TGTGCCAGCAGTGACCCTTTCGGGACAGTTGGGGAAACCCCCCAGCATTTT. This codes for CASSDPFGTVGETPQHF.

V usage is TRBV29-1 and J usage is TRBJ2-3; perhaps D is TRBD1 or TRBD2 (6 bases each). Germline lookup yields CDR1 SQVTM and CDR2 ANQGSEA. Trimming pared 7 bases from V and 5 bases from J, leaving 16 bases between. The CDR3 length is 13 residues. The CDR3: CSGGASYGDTQYF. In nucleotides, the CDR3 is TGCAGCGGGGGGGCGAGTTATGGAGATACGCAGTATTTT.

This sequence joins TRBV30 and TRBJ1-1, with TRBD1 as a possible D gene (5 bases). The CDR3 extends over 12 amino acids. The germline gives CDR1 GTSNPN, CDR2 SVGIG (reference sequence). Trimming took 4 bases from V and 8 from J, leaving 14 bases between them. DNA for the CDR3: TGTGCCTGGACCGCGGGACGATCAGAAGCTTTCTTT. Its translation is CAWTAGRSEAFF.

On this clone itself: The sample has other DNA sequences that encode this CDR3 too. The V gene is TRBV5-1, the J gene TRBJ1-4; no clear D gene. V dropped 4 bases and J dropped 11 bases, with 12 bases sitting between them. CDR1 is SGHRS, CDR2 YFSETQ, per germline. The CDR3 has 12 amino acids. The CDR3 sequence is CASSPQGEKLFF. CDR3 nucleotides: TGCGCCAGCAGCCCTCAAGGCGAGAAACTGTTTTTT.

The V and J genes are TRBV4-3 and TRBJ2-1; 13 bases fit TRBD2. The ends lost 4 bases at V and 7 bases at J; junction bases unmatched: 7. Germline values: CDR1 LGHNA, CDR2 YSLEER. CDR3 length equals 16 residues. The CDR3 DNA sequence: TGCGCCAGCAGCCCCGTAACTAGCGGGGGGGATAATGAGCAGTTCTTC. Residues: CASSPVTSGGDNEQFF.

V usage is TRBV6-2 or TRBV6-3 and J usage is TRBJ1-1, with D possibly matching TRBD1 (5 bases). The CDR3 spans 13 residues. Looked up from germline, CDR1 is MNHEY and CDR2 is SVGEGT. Trimming took 0 bases from V and 4 from J, leaving 6 bases between them. The CDR3 spells CASSYSGVTEAFF. The CDR3 coding sequence is TGTGCCAGCAGTTACTCAGGGGTCACTGAAGCTTTCTTT.

The chain uses TRBV6-5 and TRBJ1-1; D not resolved. Germline CDR1 and CDR2: MNHEY and SVGAGI. The length of the CDR3 is 14 residues. Trimming shortened V by 7 bases and J by 0 bases, and 12 bases separated the two germline ends. Written as DNA, the CDR3 is TGTGCCAGCAAGAAATCCGTTATGAACACTGAAGCTTTCTTT. Encoded protein: CASKKSVMNTEAFF.

This clone was counted a single time. The chain joins TRBV6-5 to TRBJ2-1; the D is unclear. Germline CDR1 MNHEY, CDR2 SVGAGI. This CDR3 comprises 15 residues. Trimming left V 0 bases short and J 6 bases short, with 12 bases between. CDR3 DNA: TGTGCCAGCAGTTACTCGAGTCCGTCGAGCAATGAGCAGTTCTTC. This gives the protein CASSYSSPSSNEQFF.

This rearrangement joins TRBV6-5 to TRBJ2-7; unclear D gene. This CDR3 comprises 14 residues. The germline V and J ends were trimmed by 5 bases and 13 bases, with 24 bases remaining between them. CDR1 is MNHEY, CDR2 SVGAGI, per germline. The CDR3: CASSIAVPPLRPYV. The CDR3 nucleotides are TGTGCCAGCAGTATCGCAGTACCCCCTCTCAGACCCTACGTC.

The chain has TRBV19 and TRBJ2-5; the match to TRBD1 covers 7 bases. CDR3 length: 17 amino acids. V lost 5 bases, J lost 5 bases, and 17 bases stayed unmatched. In germline, CDR1 is LNHDA, CDR2 SQIVND (reference sequence). The CDR3 nucleotides read TGTGCCAGTAGTCAACAACCTCAGGGGGTGGGATTGGAGACCCAGTACTTC. Protein sequence: CASSQQPQGVGLETQYF.

The V and J genes are TRBV9 and TRBJ1-3; the D is unclear. With 3 bases removed from V and 1 base from J, the gap between germline ends came to 5 bases. CDR3 length: 13 amino acids. Germline-derived CDR1 and CDR2 are SGDLS and YYNGEE. The CDR3 is CASSANSGNTIYF. The CDR3 nucleotides read TGTGCCAGCAGCGCAAATTCTGGAAACACCATATATTTT.

This chain connects TRBV11-2 to TRBJ1-5; a possible D gene is TRBD1 (5 bases). The CDR3 is 17 residues long. Germline V CDR1 and CDR2: SGHAT, FQNNGV. V lost 5 bases, J lost 3 bases, and 20 bases lay in between. CDR3 loop: CASSLAGGAPFNQPQHF. The CDR3 region has the DNA TGTGCCAGCAGCCTAGCGGGCGGGGCTCCATTCAATCAGCCCCAGCATTTT.

The CDR3 spells CASSFIRVNTGELFF. DNA for the CDR3: TGTGCCAGCAGTTTTATCCGGGTGAACACCGGGGAGCTGTTTTTT. The V gene is TRBV27, the J gene TRBJ2-2; the D is unclear. Trimming took 3 bases from V and 1 from J, leaving 9 bases between them. The CDR3 spans 15 residues. The germline V gene has CDR1 MNHEY and CDR2 SMNVEV (reference sequence).

The chain uses TRBV10-3 and TRBJ2-5; a possible D gene is TRBD2 (5 bases). Germline V lookup: CDR1 ENHRY, CDR2 SYGVKD. The CDR3 covers 13 residues. V was trimmed by 3 bases and J by 5 bases, leaving 10 bases between them. The CDR3 DNA reads TGTGCCATCAGTGAATCGGGATCGGAGACCCAGTACTTC. This gives the protein CAISESGSETQYF.

This rearrangement joins TRBV19 to TRBJ1-2, with 7 bases fitting TRBD1. Germline CDR1 LNHDA, CDR2 SQIVND (reference sequence). Trimming cost V 3 bases and J 3 bases; bases outside gene matches: 7. The CDR3 is 15 amino acids. CDR3 DNA sequence: TGTGCCAGTAGTATTGGACAGGCCGTCTACTATGGCTACACCTTC. Translation: CASSIGQAVYYGYTF. The full variable domain, with the rest looked up from reference TRBV19 and TRBJ1-2, is DGGITQSPKYLFRKEGQNVTLSCEQNLNHDAMYWYRQDPGQGLRLIYYSQIVNDFQKGDIAEGYSVSREKKESFPLTVTSAQKNPTAFYLCASSIGQAVYYGYTFGSGTRLTVV.

This clone was picked up a small number of times. This CDR3 is CASSVQINTEAFF. CDR3 nucleotides: TGTGCCAGCAGCGTACAGATAAACACTGAAGCTTTCTTT. The chain links TRBV7-3 to TRBJ1-1, with D unresolved. CDR3 length: 13 amino acids. Per germline, CDR1 SGHTA and CDR2 FQGTGA. V was shortened by 5 bases and J by 2 bases, with 9 bases between the two germline ends. The complete variable domain, with remaining parts taken from reference TRBV7-3 and TRBJ1-1, reads GAGVSQTPSNKVTEKGKYVELRCDPISGHTALYWYRQSLGQGPEFLIYFQGTGAADDSGLPNDRFFAVRPEGSVSTLKIQRTERGDSAVYLCASSVQINTEAFFGQGTRLTVV.

This clone appeared once. The same CDR3 can be traced to other DNA sequences in this sample. This sequence joins TRBV30 and TRBJ1-1, with D possibly being TRBD1 (6 bases). With 2 bases removed from V and 0 bases from J, the gap between germline ends came to 16 bases. This CDR3 contains 16 residues. Looked up from germline, CDR1 is GTSNPN and CDR2 is SVGIG (reference sequence). Here the CDR3 DNA reads TGTGCCTGGAGTAGAACCGGGGGCAGCATGAACACTGAAGCTTTCTTT. Translating it yields CAWSRTGGSMNTEAFF.

The rearrangement joins TRBV28 to TRBJ1-3; no clear D gene. Germline assignment: CDR1 MDHEN and CDR2 SYDVKM. CDR3 length: 12 residues. V was pared by 2 bases and J by 3 bases, with 2 bases between. The CDR3 bases are TGTGCCAGCAGTTTAGGTGGAAACACCATATATTTT. This encodes CASSLGGNTIYF.

This chain joins TRBV18 and TRBJ2-7, with D perhaps matching TRBD2 (5 bases). CDR1 and CDR2 from the germline V gene are KGHSH and LQKENI. The V and J ends lost 3 bases and 2 bases respectively, with 8 bases between them. The CDR3 runs to 13 residues. The CDR3 reads CASSPDGTYEQYF. Written as DNA, the CDR3 is TGTGCCAGCTCACCGGACGGGACCTACGAGCAGTACTTC.

V usage is TRBV24-1 and J usage is TRBJ2-1; 8 bases align to TRBD2. V lost 0 bases, J lost 5 bases, and 5 bases stayed unmatched. Germline V CDR1 and CDR2: KGHDR, SFDVKD. This CDR3 is 16 amino acids long. The CDR3 coding sequence is TGTGCCACCAGTGATTTGGGGACTAGTATCCACAATGAGCAGTTCTTC. Its translation: CATSDLGTSIHNEQFF.